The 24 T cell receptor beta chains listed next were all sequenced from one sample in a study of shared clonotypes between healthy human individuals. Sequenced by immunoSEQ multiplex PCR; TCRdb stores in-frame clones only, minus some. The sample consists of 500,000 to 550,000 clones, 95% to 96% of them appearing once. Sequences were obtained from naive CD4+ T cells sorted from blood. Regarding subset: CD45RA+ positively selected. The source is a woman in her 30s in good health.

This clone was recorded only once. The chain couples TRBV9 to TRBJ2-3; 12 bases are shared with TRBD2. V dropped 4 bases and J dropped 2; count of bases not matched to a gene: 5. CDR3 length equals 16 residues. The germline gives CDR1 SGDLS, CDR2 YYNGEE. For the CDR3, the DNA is TGTGCCAGCAGCTCACGACTAGCGGGAGACACAGATACGCAGTATTTT. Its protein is CASSSRLAGDTDTQYF.

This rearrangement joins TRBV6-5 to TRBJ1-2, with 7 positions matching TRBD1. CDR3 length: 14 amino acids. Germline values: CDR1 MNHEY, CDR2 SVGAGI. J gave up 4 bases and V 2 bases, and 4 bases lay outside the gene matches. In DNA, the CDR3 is TGTGCCAGCAGTTACGGGACAGCGCGCTATGGCTACACCTTC. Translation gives CASSYGTARYGYTF.

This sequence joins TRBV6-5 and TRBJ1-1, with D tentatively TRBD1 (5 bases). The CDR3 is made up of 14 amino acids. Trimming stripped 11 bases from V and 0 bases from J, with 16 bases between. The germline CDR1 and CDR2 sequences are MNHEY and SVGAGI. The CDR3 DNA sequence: TGTGCCGCCTCGAGAGAGGACATGAACACTGAAGCTTTCTTT. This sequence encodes CAASREDMNTEAFF.

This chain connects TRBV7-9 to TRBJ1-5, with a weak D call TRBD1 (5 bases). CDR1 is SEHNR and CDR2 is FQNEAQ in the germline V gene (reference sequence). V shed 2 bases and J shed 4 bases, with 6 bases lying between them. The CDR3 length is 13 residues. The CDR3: CASSLKGNQPQHF. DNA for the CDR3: TGTGCCAGCAGCTTAAAGGGGAATCAGCCCCAGCATTTT.

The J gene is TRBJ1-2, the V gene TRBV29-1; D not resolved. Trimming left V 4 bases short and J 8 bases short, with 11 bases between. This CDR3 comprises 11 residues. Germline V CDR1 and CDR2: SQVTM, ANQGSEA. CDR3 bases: TGCAGCGTTGGCGTGGGAAGCGGCTACACCTTC. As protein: CSVGVGSGYTF.

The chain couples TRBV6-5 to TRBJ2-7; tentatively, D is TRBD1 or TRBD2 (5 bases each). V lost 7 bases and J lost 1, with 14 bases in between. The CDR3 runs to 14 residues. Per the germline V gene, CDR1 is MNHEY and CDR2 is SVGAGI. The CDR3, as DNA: TGTGCCAGCACCTGGGACCCGGGGTCCTACGAGCAGTACTTC. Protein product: CASTWDPGSYEQYF.

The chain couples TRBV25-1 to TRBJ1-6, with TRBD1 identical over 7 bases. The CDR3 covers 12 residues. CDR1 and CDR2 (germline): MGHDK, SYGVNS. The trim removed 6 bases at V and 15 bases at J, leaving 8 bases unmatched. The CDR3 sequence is CASRYSGTDLHF. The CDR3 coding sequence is TGTGCCAGCAGATATTCCGGGACAGACCTCCACTTT.

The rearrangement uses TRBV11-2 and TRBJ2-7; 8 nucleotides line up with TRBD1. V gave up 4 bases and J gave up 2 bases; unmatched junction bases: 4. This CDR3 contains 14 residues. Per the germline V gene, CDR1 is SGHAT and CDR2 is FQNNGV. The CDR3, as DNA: TGTGCCAGCAGCTCAGGGGGCACGGCCTACGAGCAGTACTTC. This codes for CASSSGGTAYEQYF.

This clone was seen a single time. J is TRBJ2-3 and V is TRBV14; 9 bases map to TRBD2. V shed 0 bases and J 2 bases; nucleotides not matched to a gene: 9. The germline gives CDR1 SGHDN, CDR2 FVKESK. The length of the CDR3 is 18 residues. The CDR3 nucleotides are TGTGCCAGCAGCCAAGAACGTAGCGGGAGCTGGGACACAGATACGCAGTATTTT. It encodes CASSQERSGSWDTDTQYF.

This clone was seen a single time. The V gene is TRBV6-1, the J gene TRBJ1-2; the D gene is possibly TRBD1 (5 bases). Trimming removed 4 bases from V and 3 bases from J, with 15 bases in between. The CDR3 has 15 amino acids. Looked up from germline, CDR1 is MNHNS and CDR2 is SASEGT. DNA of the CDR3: TGTGCCAGCAGTGTTAATAGTCGGGGGGACTATGGCTACACCTTC. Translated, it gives CASSVNSRGDYGYTF.

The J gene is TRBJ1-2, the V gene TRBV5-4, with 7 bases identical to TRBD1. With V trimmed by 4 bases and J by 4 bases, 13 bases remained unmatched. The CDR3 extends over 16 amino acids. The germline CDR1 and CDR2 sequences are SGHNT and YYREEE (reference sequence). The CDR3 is CASSLSGTEVTYGYTF. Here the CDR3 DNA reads TGTGCCAGCAGCCTATCCGGGACAGAGGTTACCTATGGCTACACCTTC.

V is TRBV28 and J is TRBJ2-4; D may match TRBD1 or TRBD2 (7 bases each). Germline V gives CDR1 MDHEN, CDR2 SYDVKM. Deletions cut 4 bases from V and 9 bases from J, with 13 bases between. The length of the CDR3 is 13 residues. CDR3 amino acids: CASSSGEGAIQYF. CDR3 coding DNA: TGTGCCAGCAGTTCTGGGGAGGGGGCCATTCAGTACTTC.

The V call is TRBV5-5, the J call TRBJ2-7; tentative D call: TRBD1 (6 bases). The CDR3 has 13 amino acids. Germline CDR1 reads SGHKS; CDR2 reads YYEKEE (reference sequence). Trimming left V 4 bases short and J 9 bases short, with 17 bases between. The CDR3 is CASSGLTGYGQYF. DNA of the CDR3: TGTGCCAGCAGCGGACTCACAGGGTATGGGCAGTACTTC.

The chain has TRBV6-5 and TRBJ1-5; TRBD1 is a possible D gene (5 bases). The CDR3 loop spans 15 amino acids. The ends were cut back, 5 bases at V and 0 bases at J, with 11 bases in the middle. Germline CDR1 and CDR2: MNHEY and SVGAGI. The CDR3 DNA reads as TGTGCCAGCAGTACCGACAGAGGTAGCAATCAGCCCCAGCATTTT. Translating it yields CASSTDRGSNQPQHF.

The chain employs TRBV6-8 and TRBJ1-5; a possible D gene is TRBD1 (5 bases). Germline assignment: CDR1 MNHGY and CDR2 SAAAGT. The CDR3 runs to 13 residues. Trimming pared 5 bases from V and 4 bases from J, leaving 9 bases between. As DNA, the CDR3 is TGTGCCAGCAGTACTACAGGAAATCAGCCCCAGCATTTT. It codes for CASSTTGNQPQHF.

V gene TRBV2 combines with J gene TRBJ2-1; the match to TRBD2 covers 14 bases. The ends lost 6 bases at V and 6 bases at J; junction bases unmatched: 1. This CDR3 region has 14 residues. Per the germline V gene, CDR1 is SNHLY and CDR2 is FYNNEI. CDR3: CASRGTSGSNEQFF. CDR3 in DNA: TGTGCCAGCAGAGGGACTAGCGGGAGCAATGAGCAGTTCTTC.

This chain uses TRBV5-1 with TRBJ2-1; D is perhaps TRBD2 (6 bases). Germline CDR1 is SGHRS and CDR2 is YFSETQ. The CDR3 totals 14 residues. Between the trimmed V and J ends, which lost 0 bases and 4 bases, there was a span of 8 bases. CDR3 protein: CASSLAGEYNEQFF. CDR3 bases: TGCGCCAGCAGCTTGGCGGGAGAATACAATGAGCAGTTCTTC. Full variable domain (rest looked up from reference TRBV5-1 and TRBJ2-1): KAGVTQTPRYLIKTRGQQVTLSCSPISGHRSVSWYQQTPGQGLQFLFEYFSETQRNKGNFPGRFSGRQFSNSRSEMNVSTLELGDSALYLCASSLAGEYNEQFFGPGTRLTVL.

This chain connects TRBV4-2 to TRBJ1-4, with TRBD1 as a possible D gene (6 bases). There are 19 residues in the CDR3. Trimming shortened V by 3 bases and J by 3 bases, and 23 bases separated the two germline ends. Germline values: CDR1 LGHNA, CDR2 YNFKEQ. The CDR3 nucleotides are TGTGCCAGCAGCCAGGAAGATATCGGGGGCATGGTAGCTAATGAAAAACTGTTTTTT. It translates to CASSQEDIGGMVANEKLFF.

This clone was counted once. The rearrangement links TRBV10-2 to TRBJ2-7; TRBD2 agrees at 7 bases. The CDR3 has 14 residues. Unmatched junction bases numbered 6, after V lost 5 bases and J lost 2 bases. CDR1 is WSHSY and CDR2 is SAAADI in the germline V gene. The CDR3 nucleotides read TGCGCCAGCAGTCTCGCTAGCGGAACCTACGAGCAGTACTTC. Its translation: CASSLASGTYEQYF.

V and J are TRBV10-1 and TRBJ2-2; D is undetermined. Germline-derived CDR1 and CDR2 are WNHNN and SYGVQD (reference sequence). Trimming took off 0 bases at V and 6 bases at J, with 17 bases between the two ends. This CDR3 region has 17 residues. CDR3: CASSESRLASRPGELFF. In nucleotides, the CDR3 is TGCGCCAGCAGTGAGTCGAGGTTGGCCAGCCGGCCCGGGGAGCTGTTTTTT.

The chain's CDR3 is CASSLRGGALYGYTF. The CDR3 DNA sequence: TGTGCCAGCAGTTTAAGAGGGGGGGCCTTATATGGCTACACCTTC. The chain carries TRBV27 and TRBJ1-2; tentatively, D is TRBD1 (6 bases). The CDR3 runs 15 residues. Trimming removed 2 bases from V and 5 bases from J, with 15 bases in between. CDR1 MNHEY and CDR2 SMNVEV come from the germline V gene (reference sequence).

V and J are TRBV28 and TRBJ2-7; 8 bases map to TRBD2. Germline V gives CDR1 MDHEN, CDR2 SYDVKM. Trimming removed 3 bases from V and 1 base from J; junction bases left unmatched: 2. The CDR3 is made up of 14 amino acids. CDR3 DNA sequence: TGTGCCAGCAGTTTGCTAGCGGGTTCCTACGAGCAGTACTTC. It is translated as CASSLLAGSYEQYF.

CDR3: CASSPGPDRFYEQYF. The CDR3 DNA sequence: TGTGCCAGCTCACCAGGGCCAGATAGGTTCTACGAGCAGTACTTC. This chain uses TRBV18 with TRBJ2-7, with D unclear. V was clipped by 2 bases and J by 3 bases, with 14 bases between them. This CDR3 region has 15 residues. Germline CDR1 KGHSH, CDR2 LQKENI. Full variable domain (missing parts from reference TRBV18 and TRBJ2-7): NAGVMQNPRHLVRRRGQEARLRCSPMKGHSHVYWYRQLPEEGLKFMVYLQKENIIDESGMPKERFSAEFPKEGPSILRIQQVVRGDSAAYFCASSPGPDRFYEQYFGPGTRLTVT.

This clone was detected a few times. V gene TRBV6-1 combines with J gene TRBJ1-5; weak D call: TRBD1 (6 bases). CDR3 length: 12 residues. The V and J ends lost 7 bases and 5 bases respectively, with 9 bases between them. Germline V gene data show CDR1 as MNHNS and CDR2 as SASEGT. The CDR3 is CASNTGHQPQHF. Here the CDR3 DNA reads TGTGCCAGCAATACAGGGCATCAGCCCCAGCATTTT.